These 32 T cell receptor beta chains were all obtained from the same sample, sequenced in a study of response to subunit inactivated influenza vaccine (dated by TCRdb to 2016 to 2018). Library method: RT-PCR. The instrument was an Illumina HiSeq 2500. The public reads were run again by TCRdb, first through fastp at Q25 and then through MiXCR, and only productive beta chains were kept. Here each entry gathers all rows of one CDR3 protein and keeps the most common genes and DNA. This sample gives over 750,000 distinct CDR3 sequences in total; approximately 22% of them show up just once. Roughly 10% of the sample lies in the top ten. The sample here was PBMCs from blood, taken 5 days after vaccination. The receptors originated from a man between 45 and 60 years old who received an inactivated influenza vaccine. Donor details come from another sample of the same person, matched by shared clones.

The genes are TRBV7-6 and TRBJ2-5; D not certain. Trimming left V 1 base short and J 5 bases short, with 11 bases between. Germline assignment: CDR1 SGHVS and CDR2 FNYEAQ. This CDR3 is built from 14 residues. The CDR3 is CASSLESSGETQYF. CDR3 coding DNA: TGTGCCAGCAGCTTAGAGTCTAGTGGGGAGACCCAGTACTTC.

This clonotype was picked up a small number of times. V usage is TRBV7-9 and J usage is TRBJ1-5; TRBD1 is a possible D gene (5 bases). Germline CDR1 and CDR2: SEHNR and FQNEAQ (reference sequence). V lost 6 bases, J lost 1 base, and 13 bases lay in between. The CDR3 loop spans 15 amino acids. The CDR3 sequence: CASSQHGGSNQPQHF. CDR3 sequence (DNA): TGTGCCAGCAGTCAGCACGGGGGAAGCAATCAGCCCCAGCATTTT.

The chain employs TRBV20-1 and TRBJ1-2; D remains unclear. Per germline, CDR1 DFQATT and CDR2 SNEGSKA (reference sequence). The ends were cut back, 6 bases at V and 6 bases at J, with 17 bases in the middle. The CDR3 sequence is 13 residues long. The CDR3 coding sequence is TGCAGTGCAGGTGGAGGAGGGTTAGATGGCTACACCTTC. Its translation: CSAGGGGLDGYTF.

This clonotype was counted a few times. The chain links TRBV4-3 to TRBJ1-6; TRBD1 is a possible D gene (6 bases). In germline, CDR1 is LGHNA, CDR2 YSLEER. Between the trimmed V and J ends, which lost 0 bases and 8 bases, there was a span of 8 bases. This CDR3 contains 14 residues. The CDR3 here is CASSQDQGHSPLHF. The CDR3 nucleotides read TGCGCCAGCAGCCAAGATCAGGGGCATTCACCCCTCCACTTT.

This clonotype was found a few times. The chain combines TRBV6-5 with TRBJ1-6, with D maybe TRBD1 (5 bases). The germline V gene has CDR1 MNHEY and CDR2 SVGAGI. This CDR3 has 13 amino acids. Trimming left V 4 bases short and J 10 bases short, with 11 bases between. The CDR3 region has the DNA TGTGCCAGCAGTTTCAGGGAACGCTCACCCCTCCACTTT. Encoded protein: CASSFRERSPLHF.

The chain is built from TRBV6-2 or TRBV6-3 and TRBJ2-7; 10 bases fit TRBD2. The CDR3 runs to 19 residues. Germline lookup yields CDR1 MNHEY and CDR2 SVGEGT. After removal of 0 bases from V and 2 bases from J, the junction contained 13 bases not matched to a gene. The CDR3 DNA is TGTGCCAGCAGTTACTCGATCGGCATTGTAGCGGGAGGAACCTACGAGCAGTACTTC. It codes for CASSYSIGIVAGGTYEQYF.

This clonotype was counted a few times. V is TRBV12-3 or TRBV12-4 and J is TRBJ1-2; D is perhaps TRBD1 (5 bases). V was shortened by 6 bases and J by 0 bases, with 14 bases between the two germline ends. This CDR3 is built from 15 residues. The CDR3 DNA is TGTGCCAGCAGGACGACAGCAGCAGCTAACTATGGCTACACCTTC. Translating gives CASRTTAAANYGYTF.

This clonotype was seen a few times. This chain joins TRBV3-1 and TRBJ2-1; perhaps TRBD2 as D (5 bases). The germline V gene has CDR1 LGHDT and CDR2 YNNKEL (reference sequence). The CDR3 loop spans 15 amino acids. V was pared by 0 bases and J by 6 bases, with 12 bases between. In DNA, the CDR3 is TGTGCCAGCAGCCAAGACGGGGATCAGCTCAATGAGCAGTTCTTC. Protein sequence: CASSQDGDQLNEQFF.

CDR3 nucleotide sequence: TGCGCCAGCAGCTTGGCACAGGGTGAGACTGAAGCTTTCTTT. This encodes CASSLAQGETEAFF. The V gene is TRBV5-1, the J gene TRBJ1-1; D might be TRBD1 (6 bases). CDR1 and CDR2 (germline): SGHRS, YFSETQ. Trimming took off 0 bases at V and 5 bases at J, with 11 bases between the two ends. This CDR3 contains 14 residues.

This sequence joins TRBV4-3 and TRBJ1-2, with 7 bases matching TRBD1. Unmatched junction bases numbered 8, after V lost 0 bases and J lost 4 bases. Germline CDR1 LGHNA, CDR2 YSLEER. CDR3 size: 16 residues. The CDR3 here is CASSQEVTGIPYGYTF. Here the CDR3 DNA reads TGCGCCAGCAGCCAAGAGGTGACAGGGATCCCCTATGGCTACACCTTC.

V usage is TRBV6-1 and J usage is TRBJ2-1; TRBD2 matches 8 bases. The length of the CDR3 is 15 residues. With 6 bases clipped from V and 9 bases from J, the junction kept 13 bases outside the gene matches. CDR1 MNHNS and CDR2 SASEGT come from the germline V gene. The DNA for the CDR3 is TGTGCCAGCAGCCCTTTAGGGGCGGGAGGAAGTGAGCAGTTCTTC. Translating gives CASSPLGAGGSEQFF.

This clonotype was observed a few times. This chain connects TRBV28 to TRBJ1-5, with a possible D match to TRBD1 (5 bases). Trimming stripped 6 bases from V and 9 bases from J, with 15 bases between. This CDR3 contains 13 residues. Germline values: CDR1 MDHEN, CDR2 SYDVKM. CDR3: CASRSGHAGPQHF. In DNA form, the CDR3 reads TGTGCCAGCAGATCAGGGCACGCGGGGCCCCAGCATTTT.

This clonotype has only a few counts. The CDR3 DNA is TGTGCCAGCTCACCGCTAGCGGGAGGGCCGGATCTGTTCTTC. It specifies CASSPLAGGPDLFF. This chain uses TRBV18 with TRBJ2-1, with TRBD2 matching over 12 bases. Unmatched junction bases numbered 9, after V lost 3 bases and J lost 15 bases. Looked up from germline, CDR1 is KGHSH and CDR2 is LQKENI. The CDR3 has 14 residues.

This clonotype was counted a few times. The V and J genes are TRBV29-1 and TRBJ2-7, with TRBD2 identical over 10 bases. CDR1 is SQVTM, CDR2 ANQGSEA, per germline. This CDR3 contains 14 residues. V was clipped by 4 bases and J by 6 bases; unmatched bases: 9. CDR3 nucleotides: TGCAGCGTTGGGGGACTAGCGTCCCTCTCCGAGCAGTACTTC. Translation: CSVGGLASLSEQYF.

The chain joins TRBV24-1 to TRBJ2-2; D may be TRBD1 or TRBD2 (5 bases each). Germline assignment: CDR1 KGHDR and CDR2 SFDVKD. The CDR3 is made up of 17 amino acids. Trimming shortened V by 5 bases and J by 4 bases, and 19 bases separated the two germline ends. CDR3 coding DNA: TGTGCCACCAGTGCCCCGCCGCCGGGACGAGCCACCGGGGAGCTGTTTTTT. Amino acids: CATSAPPPGRATGELFF.

This clonotype was found many times. The rearrangement uses TRBV6-1 and TRBJ1-5; TRBD1 matches 9 bases. This CDR3 has 13 amino acids. V trimming: 5 bases; J trimming: 6 bases; junction bases outside the gene matches: 2. CDR1 MNHNS and CDR2 SASEGT come from the germline V gene. For the CDR3, the DNA is TGTGCCAGCAGTCCGGACAGGGGTCAGCCCCAGCATTTT. This encodes CASSPDRGQPQHF.

This clonotype was seen more than once but under ten times. The rearrangement uses TRBV4-2 and TRBJ2-7, with 14 bases matching TRBD2. The CDR3 totals 16 residues. The germline V gene encodes CDR1 LGHNA and CDR2 YNFKEQ. V was pared by 4 bases and J by 5 bases, with 7 bases of the junction left unmatched. In nucleotides, the CDR3 is TGTGCCAGCAGCCGAGGACTAGCGGGAGGAACCCACGAGCAGTACTTC. Translated: CASSRGLAGGTHEQYF.

This clonotype showed up just a few times. J is TRBJ1-6 and V is TRBV4-2; tentative D call: TRBD1 (6 bases). Germline V lookup: CDR1 LGHNA, CDR2 YNFKEQ. V was clipped by 1 base and J by 9 bases, with 13 bases between them. This CDR3 comprises 15 residues. The CDR3 DNA is TGTGCCAGCAGCCAAGGACAGGTCGCAAGTTCACCCCTCCACTTT. Its translation: CASSQGQVASSPLHF.

This CDR3 is CSAETRQGRAKNIQYF. The CDR3 DNA sequence: TGCAGTGCTGAGACCCGACAGGGAAGAGCCAAAAACATTCAGTACTTC. The V call is TRBV20-1, the J call TRBJ2-4; 7 bases are shared with TRBD1. J lost 0 bases, V lost 5 bases, and 10 bases had no gene match. In germline, CDR1 is DFQATT, CDR2 SNEGSKA (reference sequence). CDR3 length equals 16 residues.

In DNA, the CDR3 is TGTGCCAGCACTATACAGGCTGCGGGAGACAATGAGCAGTTCTTC. Translation: CASTIQAAGDNEQFF. V and J are TRBV7-2 and TRBJ2-1; TRBD2 matches 7 bases. The CDR3 contains 15 residues. The germline CDR1 and CDR2 sequences are SGHTA and FQGNSA. V lost 7 bases, J lost 5 bases, and 11 bases stayed unmatched.

V and J are TRBV18 and TRBJ2-1; D is unresolved. Trimming left V 0 bases short and J 2 bases short, with 11 bases between. The CDR3 covers 16 residues. Germline V gene sequence: CDR1 KGHSH, CDR2 LQKENI. The CDR3 DNA reads TGTGCCAGCTCACCACCAGGGCGTCCCGCCTACAATGAGCAGTTCTTC. This codes for CASSPPGRPAYNEQFF.

CDR3 loop: CASSQDLSNEQFF. For the CDR3, the DNA is TGCGCCAGCAGCCAAGATCTAAGCAATGAGCAGTTCTTC. The chain has TRBV4-1 and TRBJ2-1; D is undetermined. Trimming took 0 bases from V and 6 from J, leaving 6 bases between them. CDR1 is MGHRA and CDR2 is YSYEKL in the germline V gene. The CDR3 is 13 amino acids.

The chain combines TRBV5-5 with TRBJ2-5, with TRBD1 identical over 10 bases. The CDR3 extends over 15 amino acids. In germline, CDR1 is SGHKS, CDR2 YYEKEE (reference sequence). The V and J ends lost 4 bases and 4 bases, in that order; junction bases with no gene match: 7. The CDR3 bases are TGTGCCAGCAGCCAACGGACAGGGGGTGGAGAGACCCAGTACTTC. It is translated as CASSQRTGGGETQYF.

The gene calls are TRBV10-3 and TRBJ1-1; D is possibly TRBD1 (5 bases). Germline values: CDR1 ENHRY, CDR2 SYGVKD. The CDR3 extends over 14 amino acids. The ends were cut back, 6 bases at V and 2 bases at J, with 13 bases in the middle. The CDR3 DNA sequence: TGTGCCATCAGGCCCGGGGCACAAAACACTGAAGCTTTCTTT. Its translation: CAIRPGAQNTEAFF.

The chain links TRBV12-3 or TRBV12-4 to TRBJ2-2; D is undetermined. The CDR3 covers 14 residues. V was shortened by 6 bases and J by 9 bases, with 17 bases between the two germline ends. Here the CDR3 DNA reads TGTGCCAGCAGCCGTGGACGGGCTCGCCGGGAGCTGTTTTTT. Translating gives CASSRGRARRELFF.

The chain employs TRBV18 and TRBJ2-7; 13 bases agree with TRBD2. The CDR3 has 15 amino acids. Germline CDR1 and CDR2: KGHSH and LQKENI. V was clipped by 3 bases and J by 5 bases; unmatched bases: 4. This chain's CDR3 is CASSPGLAGANEQYF. CDR3 nucleotides: TGTGCCAGCTCACCCGGACTAGCGGGAGCAAACGAGCAGTACTTC.

V and J are TRBV7-8 and TRBJ2-2; 9 bases are a match to TRBD1. The CDR3 runs to 16 residues. CDR1 is SGHVS and CDR2 is FQNEAQ in the germline V gene. V gave up 5 bases and J gave up 6 bases; unmatched junction bases: 10. The CDR3 DNA reads TGTGCCAGCAGCCCCTACCATAGACAGGGGGCCGGGGAGCTGTTTTTT. This sequence encodes CASSPYHRQGAGELFF.

Of note for this clonotype: A junction end diverges from the germline sequence, so it may reflect a read error. The V call is TRBV12-3 or TRBV12-4, the J call TRBJ2-1, with D hard to call. The CDR3 has 18 residues. CDR3 sequence (DNA): TGTGCCTGCAGTTTATTATCTTATAGGGCTTGGGAAGACAATGAGCAGTTCTTC. Its protein is CACSLLSYRAWEDNEQFF.

This chain connects TRBV4-3 to TRBJ2-1; tentatively, D is TRBD1 (8 bases). Between the trimmed V and J ends, which lost 4 bases and 0 bases, there was a span of 19 bases. Germline assignment: CDR1 LGHNA and CDR2 YSLEER. CDR3 length equals 18 residues. The DNA of the CDR3 is TGCGCCAGCAGCCGTCGTACAGGGGGGGATAGCTCCTACAATGAGCAGTTCTTC. Translated, it gives CASSRRTGGDSSYNEQFF.

This clonotype was counted a few times. The chain is built from TRBV12-3 or TRBV12-4 and TRBJ2-3, with 10 bases lining up with TRBD2. The CDR3 extends over 17 amino acids. The junction had 6 bases not matched to a gene; V was cut back by 3 bases and J by 0 bases. The CDR3 is CASSFASGSFSTDTQYF. DNA for the CDR3: TGTGCCAGCAGTTTTGCTAGCGGGAGCTTCAGCACAGATACGCAGTATTTT.

The CDR3 DNA is TGCAGCGTGGCGAGCGACGGAGCTACCACGAACACCGGGGAGCTGTTTTTT. Translating it yields CSVASDGATTNTGELFF. The V gene is TRBV29-1, the J gene TRBJ2-2; D unresolved. The CDR3 totals 17 residues. Trimming stripped 6 bases from V and 0 bases from J, with 20 bases between. Germline CDR1 reads SQVTM; CDR2 reads ANQGSEA.

This clonotype came up many times. The CDR3 DNA reads as TGTGCCAGCACCTCCCTTATCCAGCGGAACACCGGGGAGCTGTTTTTT. This codes for CASTSLIQRNTGELFF. V and J are TRBV6-1 and TRBJ2-2; no definite D call. V gave up 7 bases and J gave up 1 base, with 16 bases separating them. The CDR3 spans 16 residues. Germline V gene lookup returns CDR1 MNHNS and CDR2 SASEGT.